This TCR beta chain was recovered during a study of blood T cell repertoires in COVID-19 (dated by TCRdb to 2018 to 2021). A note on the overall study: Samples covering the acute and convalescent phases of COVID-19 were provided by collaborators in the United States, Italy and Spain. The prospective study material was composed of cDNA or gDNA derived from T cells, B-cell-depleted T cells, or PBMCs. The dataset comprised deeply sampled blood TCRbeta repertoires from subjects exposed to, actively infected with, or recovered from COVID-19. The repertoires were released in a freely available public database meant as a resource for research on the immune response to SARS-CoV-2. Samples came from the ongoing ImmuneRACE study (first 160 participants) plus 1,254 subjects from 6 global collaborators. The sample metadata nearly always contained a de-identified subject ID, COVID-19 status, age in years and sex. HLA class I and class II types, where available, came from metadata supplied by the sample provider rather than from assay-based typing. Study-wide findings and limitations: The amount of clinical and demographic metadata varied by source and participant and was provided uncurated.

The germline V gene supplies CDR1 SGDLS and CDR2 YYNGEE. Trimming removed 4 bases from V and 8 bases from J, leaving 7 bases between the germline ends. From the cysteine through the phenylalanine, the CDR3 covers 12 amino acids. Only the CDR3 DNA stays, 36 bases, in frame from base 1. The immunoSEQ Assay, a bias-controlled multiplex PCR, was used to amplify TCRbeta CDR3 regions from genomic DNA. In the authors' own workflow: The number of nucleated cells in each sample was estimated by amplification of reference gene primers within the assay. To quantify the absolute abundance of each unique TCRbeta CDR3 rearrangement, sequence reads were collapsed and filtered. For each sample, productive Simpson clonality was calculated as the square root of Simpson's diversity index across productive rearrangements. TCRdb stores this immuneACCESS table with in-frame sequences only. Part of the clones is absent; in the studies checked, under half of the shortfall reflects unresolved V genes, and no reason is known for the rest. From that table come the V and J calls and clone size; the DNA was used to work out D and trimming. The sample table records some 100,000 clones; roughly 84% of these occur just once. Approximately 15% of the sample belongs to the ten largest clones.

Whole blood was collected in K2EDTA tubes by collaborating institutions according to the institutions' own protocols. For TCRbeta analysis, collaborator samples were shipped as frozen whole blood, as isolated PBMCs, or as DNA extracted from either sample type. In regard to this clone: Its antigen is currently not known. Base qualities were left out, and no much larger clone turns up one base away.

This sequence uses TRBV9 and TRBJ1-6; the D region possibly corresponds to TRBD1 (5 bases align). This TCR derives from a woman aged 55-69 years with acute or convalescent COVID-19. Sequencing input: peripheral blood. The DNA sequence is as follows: TGTGCCAGCAGCACACAGGATTCACCCCTCCACTTT. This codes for CASSTQDSPLHF.